A single sample is the source of the 28 T cell receptor beta chains below, sequenced in a study of OX40 agonist ivuxolimab in advanced cancers. Method: immunoSEQ multiplex PCR; TCRdb's copy keeps in-frame clones and lacks some. Of 45,000 to 60,000 clones listed, approximately 92% are singletons. The sequenced sample was CD4+ or CD8+ T cells sorted from blood, obtained in a trial of the OX40 agonist ivuxolimab. These receptors originate from an adult with an advanced solid tumor such as melanoma, head and neck, liver or kidney cancer.

The chain combines TRBV28 with TRBJ1-5, with D maybe TRBD1 (6 bases). V lost 4 bases and J lost 5, with 21 bases in between. Germline V gene sequence: CDR1 MDHEN, CDR2 SYDVKM. The CDR3 is made up of 17 amino acids. CDR3 protein: CASSSTVEGGLYQPQHF. The CDR3, as DNA: TGTGCCAGCAGTTCCACCGTTGAGGGGGGTCTATATCAGCCCCAGCATTTT.

The chain couples TRBV9 to TRBJ2-3; D is possibly TRBD1 (5 bases). CDR3 length: 15 amino acids. V was clipped by 4 bases and J by 4 bases, with 16 bases between them. CDR1 SGDLS and CDR2 YYNGEE come from the germline V gene. CDR3 protein: CASSPRRVESDTQYF. In DNA form, the CDR3 reads TGTGCCAGCAGCCCCCGCAGGGTGGAATCAGATACGCAGTATTTT.

The CDR3 nucleotides are TGTGCCAGCAGCTTAGAAAGTCCCGGGTCAGCGGGAGACGAGCAGTACTTC. Its protein product is CASSLESPGSAGDEQYF. The chain joins TRBV7-8 to TRBJ2-7; 8 bases line up with TRBD2. V was clipped by 1 base and J by 5 bases; unmatched bases: 13. CDR1 is SGHVS and CDR2 is FQNEAQ in the germline V gene. The CDR3 length is 17 residues.

This rearrangement joins TRBV4-2 to TRBJ2-2; TRBD1 agrees at 7 bases. Germline V gene sequence: CDR1 LGHNA, CDR2 YNFKEQ. This CDR3 is 17 amino acids long. Trimming took 3 bases from V and 2 from J; bases not matched to a gene: 9. The CDR3 loop reads CASSHSPGQENTGELFF. CDR3 nucleotide sequence: TGTGCCAGCAGCCATTCGCCCGGACAGGAAAACACCGGGGAGCTGTTTTTT.

CDR3 sequence reads: CASQSSYEQYF. The CDR3 DNA reads TGTGCCAGCCAATCCTCCTACGAGCAGTACTTC. V usage is TRBV7-8 and J usage is TRBJ2-7; D uncertain. The ends were cut back, 8 bases at V and 0 bases at J, with 5 bases in the middle. The germline V gene has CDR1 SGHVS and CDR2 FQNEAQ. The CDR3 is made up of 11 amino acids.

The chain is built from TRBV4-3 and TRBJ1-1, with D perhaps matching TRBD1 (5 bases). Germline CDR1 is LGHNA and CDR2 is YSLEER. The CDR3 contains 17 residues. The V gene lost 0 bases and the J gene lost 1 base, with 15 bases spanning the gap. CDR3 residues: CASSQDWGGGANTEAFF. CDR3 nucleotide sequence: TGCGCCAGCAGCCAAGATTGGGGGGGAGGGGCGAACACTGAAGCTTTCTTT.

The rearrangement links TRBV4-1 to TRBJ1-1, with a tentative D call TRBD1 (5 bases). CDR3 size: 16 residues. V was trimmed by 1 base and J by 1 base, leaving 13 bases between them. CDR1 and CDR2 from the germline V gene are MGHRA and YSYEKL. In DNA form, the CDR3 reads TGCGCCAGCAGCCAAGGTCTCGGGGGACCGAACACTGAAGCTTTCTTT. Its protein product is CASSQGLGGPNTEAFF.

There are a few counts of this clone. This chain links TRBV9 with TRBJ2-6, with 10 bases matching TRBD1. From germline, CDR1 is SGDLS and CDR2 YYNGEE. There are 18 residues in the CDR3. The V and J ends lost 3 bases and 0 bases, in that order; junction bases with no gene match: 6. In nucleotides, the CDR3 is TGTGCCAGCAGCGGAACCGGGACAGGGGTCTCTGGGGCCAACGTCCTGACTTTC. It translates to CASSGTGTGVSGANVLTF.

V and J are TRBV15 and TRBJ2-3; D gene unclear. Germline V gives CDR1 LNHNV, CDR2 YYDKDF (reference sequence). There are 14 residues in the CDR3. V was pared by 5 bases and J by 1 base, with 10 bases between. The CDR3 region has the DNA TGTGCCACCAGCCAGCGATCCGGCACAGATACGCAGTATTTT. This translates into CATSQRSGTDTQYF.

V usage is TRBV13 and J usage is TRBJ2-3; TRBD2 matches 7 bases. This CDR3 comprises 14 residues. Germline V lookup: CDR1 PRHDT, CDR2 FYEKMQ (reference sequence). Germline trimming cut 7 bases from V and 5 bases from J; bases unmatched to any gene: 9. The DNA for the CDR3 is TGTGCCAGCAACGGGGCGGGAGATCGAGATACGCAGTATTTT. As protein: CASNGAGDRDTQYF.

The chain couples TRBV6-5 to TRBJ1-2; possibly TRBD1 for D (5 bases). The CDR3 extends over 15 amino acids. V dropped 6 bases and J dropped 4 bases, with 18 bases sitting between them. The germline gives CDR1 MNHEY, CDR2 SVGAGI. In DNA form, the CDR3 reads TGTGCCAGCAGCGTGTTGGGGGGGGAGGGCTATGGCTACACCTTC. Protein product: CASSVLGGEGYGYTF.

This chain uses TRBV4-3 with TRBJ2-7; D is unclear. This CDR3 contains 13 residues. V was clipped by 0 bases and J by 2 bases, with 5 bases between them. Germline V CDR1 and CDR2: LGHNA, YSLEER. In DNA, the CDR3 is TGCGCCAGCAGCCAAGATAGGACCTACGAGCAGTACTTC. Protein: CASSQDRTYEQYF.

This rearrangement joins TRBV19 to TRBJ1-1; D ambiguous. The CDR3 runs to 15 residues. Germline V lookup: CDR1 LNHDA, CDR2 SQIVND (reference sequence). V shed 9 bases and J shed 0 bases, with 17 bases lying between them. The CDR3 nucleotides read TGTGCCAGCCTCGAGGGCCAGAACATGAACACTGAAGCTTTCTTT. It specifies CASLEGQNMNTEAFF.

The V gene is TRBV28, the J gene TRBJ2-2; D not certain. This CDR3 has 17 residues. The germline V gene encodes CDR1 MDHEN and CDR2 SYDVKM. V gave up 3 bases and J gave up 0 bases, with 14 bases separating them. DNA for the CDR3: TGTGCCAGCAGTTTGAACAACAGAATCACGAACACCGGGGAGCTGTTTTTT. Protein: CASSLNNRITNTGELFF.

The chain has TRBV16 and TRBJ2-1; perhaps TRBD2 as D (7 bases). Trimming shortened V by 2 bases and J by 6 bases, and 8 bases separated the two germline ends. The CDR3 has 13 residues. CDR1 and CDR2 from the germline V gene are KGHSY and FQNENV. The CDR3 DNA follows: TGTGCCAGCAGCCAAAGGGGGGGCAATGAGCAGTTCTTC. Its protein product is CASSQRGGNEQFF. The variable domain in full, completed from reference TRBV16 and TRBJ2-1, reads GEEVAQTPKHLVRGEGQKAKLYCAPIKGHSYVFWYQQVLKNEFKFLISFQNENVFDETGMPKERFSAKCLPNSPCSLEIQATKLEDSAVYFCASSQRGGNEQFFGPGTRLTVL.

The chain couples TRBV7-9 to TRBJ2-1; TRBD2 matches at 7 bases. The CDR3 runs 14 residues. Trimming took 2 bases from V and 5 from J; bases not matched to a gene: 3. The V gene's germline CDR1 is SEHNR and CDR2 FQNEAQ (reference sequence). CDR3 in amino acids: CASSLRAGNNEQFF. CDR3 DNA: TGTGCCAGCAGCTTACGAGCGGGAAACAATGAGCAGTTCTTC.

The chain couples TRBV5-6 to TRBJ2-1, with D unresolved. The germline V gene has CDR1 SGHDT and CDR2 YYEEEE. Between the trimmed V and J ends, which lost 4 bases and 6 bases, there was a span of 8 bases. The CDR3 is 12 amino acids. Here the CDR3 DNA reads TGTGCCAGCAGCCTCACGTCCAATGAGCAGTTCTTC. Amino acids: CASSLTSNEQFF.

The chain is built from TRBV11-2 and TRBJ2-7; D gene unclear. The V gene lost 3 bases and the J gene lost 3 bases, with 15 bases spanning the gap. Germline assignment: CDR1 SGHAT and CDR2 FQNNGV. The CDR3 has 15 residues. CDR3 in amino acids: CASSFEEPSYYEQYF. The CDR3 DNA follows: TGTGCCAGCAGCTTTGAGGAACCCTCATACTACGAGCAGTACTTC.

The count of this clone is one. V and J are TRBV27 and TRBJ2-7, with D unclear. Germline V gene sequence: CDR1 MNHEY, CDR2 SMNVEV (reference sequence). V lost 7 bases and J 0 bases, leaving 16 bases between the germline ends. The CDR3 is 15 residues long. The CDR3: CASTIGRPLSYEQYF. Written as DNA, the CDR3 is TGTGCCAGCACCATTGGAAGGCCTCTCTCCTACGAGCAGTACTTC.

The rearrangement joins TRBV9 to TRBJ2-7; the D is unclear. The germline V gene has CDR1 SGDLS and CDR2 YYNGEE. With 5 bases removed from V and 6 bases from J, the gap between germline ends came to 15 bases. The CDR3 consists of 13 residues. CDR3 coding DNA: TGTGCCAGCAGTAGTTCAAGCCTCCGCGAGCAGTACTTC. Its translation is CASSSSSLREQYF.

This chain joins TRBV30 and TRBJ2-7; 8 bases fit TRBD2. Germline V CDR1 and CDR2: GTSNPN, SVGIG (reference sequence). The CDR3 totals 15 residues. V lost 0 bases, J lost 0 bases, and 4 bases stayed unmatched. The CDR3: CAWSVFSGVSYEQYF. CDR3 DNA sequence: TGTGCCTGGAGTGTATTTAGCGGGGTCTCCTACGAGCAGTACTTC.

The chain carries TRBV28 and TRBJ2-3, with 10 bases identical to TRBD2. CDR1 MDHEN and CDR2 SYDVKM come from the germline V gene. V gave up 1 base and J gave up 0 bases; unmatched junction bases: 16. The CDR3 extends over 21 amino acids. The CDR3 protein is CASSLSSYPTSGDPSTDTQYF. The CDR3 region has the DNA TGTGCCAGCAGTTTATCATCTTATCCTACTAGCGGGGATCCTAGCACAGATACGCAGTATTTT.

This clone showed up just once. The chain combines TRBV19 with TRBJ2-2; 7 positions match TRBD1. Germline V gene sequence: CDR1 LNHDA, CDR2 SQIVND (reference sequence). The CDR3 loop spans 18 amino acids. J lost 3 bases, V lost 8 bases, and 18 bases had no gene match. As DNA, the CDR3 is TGTGCCAGTTGTAGTCTAGACAGGGCTCGCAAGGACACCGGGGAGCTGTTTTTT. Translating gives CASCSLDRARKDTGELFF.

The rearrangement links TRBV19 to TRBJ2-7; 7 bases map to TRBD2. The CDR3 is made up of 13 amino acids. The V and J ends lost 6 bases and 6 bases, in that order; junction bases with no gene match: 8. Germline V CDR1 and CDR2: LNHDA, SQIVND (reference sequence). The DNA for the CDR3 is TGTGCCAGTAGCGGCGGGAGAGCCTCCGAGCAGTACTTC. Translating it yields CASSGGRASEQYF.

Regarding this clone: The same CDR3 is also encoded by other DNA sequences in this sample. The chain uses TRBV27 and TRBJ2-5; tentatively, D is TRBD1 or TRBD2 (5 bases each). The CDR3 loop spans 11 amino acids. The V end was cut by 4 bases, the J end by 5 bases, with 5 bases between. Germline CDR1 and CDR2: MNHEY and SMNVEV (reference sequence). CDR3 region: CASSWGETQYF. CDR3 coding DNA: TGTGCCAGCAGTTGGGGGGAGACCCAGTACTTC.

This clone has just a few counts. V and J are TRBV5-1 and TRBJ2-6, with D unresolved. The CDR3 loop spans 14 amino acids. The germline CDR1 and CDR2 sequences are SGHRS and YFSETQ. The ends were cut back, 5 bases at V and 1 base at J, with 7 bases in the middle. The CDR3 loop is CASRDESGANVLTF. The CDR3, as DNA: TGCGCCAGCAGGGACGAATCTGGGGCCAACGTCCTGACTTTC.

V and J are TRBV27 and TRBJ2-1; the match to TRBD1 covers 7 bases. CDR1 is MNHEY and CDR2 is SMNVEV in the germline V gene (reference sequence). This CDR3 region has 13 residues. Germline trimming cut 10 bases from V and 4 bases from J; bases unmatched to any gene: 7. CDR3 nucleotides: TGTGCCATCCGGACAGGAGTTTACAATGAGCAGTTCTTC. Its protein is CAIRTGVYNEQFF.

This chain links TRBV7-6 with TRBJ2-3; TRBD2 is a possible D gene (5 bases). Germline CDR1 reads SGHVS; CDR2 reads FNYEAQ. The CDR3 runs to 14 residues. Trimming shortened V by 5 bases and J by 1 base, and 10 bases separated the two germline ends. CDR3 residues: CASSPGSGTDTQYF. The CDR3 nucleotides are TGTGCCAGCAGCCCGGGGTCCGGCACAGATACGCAGTATTTT.